This T cell receptor (beta chain) derives from a study of beta chain features in type 1 diabetes. The CDR3 is 15 amino acids. V was cut by 4 bases and J by 2 bases, with 12 bases left in between. CDR1 is SGHNT, CDR2 YYREEE, per germline (reference sequence). Overall study findings and caveats: Resolution of whether HLA type affects TCRB rearrangement was not achieved here. When Type 1 diabetes patients were examined, their TCRB CDR3s proved moderately but significantly shorter in all four CD4+ subsets.

As every portion of the isolated RNA was reverse transcribed, the sequencing read expressed TCRB transcripts. The average output of naive, central memory and regulatory T cell samples was about 3.3 million reads. The repertoire was sequenced with immunoSEQ multiplex PCR; TCRdb's copy has only in-frame clones and lacks some. The table shows fewer than 200,000 clones, with under 13% occurring only once. About this clone itself: Its matching antigen is unknown.

The sample was central memory CD4+ T cells from blood. This sequence originates from a man younger than 45 with type 1 diabetes. This rearrangement joins TRBV5-4 to TRBJ1-4; no definite D call. This CDR3 is CASSPSRATNEKLFF. CDR3 nucleotide sequence: TGTGCCAGCAGCCCATCGAGGGCTACTAATGAAAAACTGTTTTTT.